The 17 T cell receptor beta chains reported below all come from one sample, sequenced in a study of CD8 T cells in Susac syndrome. Random hexamers were used to reverse transcribe roughly 0.45 to 1 ug of RNA. Via MiXCR, TCRdb re-called the immunoSEQ multiplex PCR reads, giving one row per CDR3 protein. The sample holds under 300,000 distinct CDR3 sequences, about 96% seen once. Sequencing was carried out using CD4+ T cells from PBMCs. Source of these receptors: a human donor with Susac syndrome.

This chain connects TRBV14 to TRBJ2-2, with D unclear. The CDR3 is 15 amino acids. V gave up 2 bases and J gave up 4 bases, with 11 bases separating them. Looked up from germline, CDR1 is SGHDN and CDR2 is FVKESK. The CDR3 nucleotides are TGTGCCAGCAGCCAATTGCAGAGGCTCACCGGGGAGCTGTTTTTT. Protein sequence: CASSQLQRLTGELFF. Using reference TRBV14 and TRBJ2-2 for the parts outside the CDR3, the full variable domain is EAGVTQFPSHSVIEKGQTVTLRCDPISGHDNLYWYRRVMGKEIKFLLHFVKESKQDESGMPNNRFLAERTGGTYSTLKVQPAELEDSGVYFCASSQLQRLTGELFFGEGSRLTVL.

This clonotype was seen only once. The gene calls are TRBV29-1 and TRBJ1-2; TRBD1 matches at 9 bases. The V gene's germline CDR1 is SQVTM and CDR2 ANQGSEA. The CDR3 contains 14 residues. V dropped 3 bases and J dropped 7; count of bases not matched to a gene: 9. The CDR3 DNA reads TGCAGCGTTGATCAGGGACAGGGTGTTGGTGGCTACACCTTC. This translates into CSVDQGQGVGGYTF.

V and J are TRBV30 and TRBJ1-2, with D perhaps TRBD1 (6 bases). Germline CDR1 reads GTSNPN; CDR2 reads SVGIG (reference sequence). This CDR3 has 11 amino acids. Between the trimmed V and J ends, which lost 2 bases and 11 bases, there was a span of 12 bases. The CDR3 nucleotides read TGTGCCTGGAGTCAACAGGGTTTGTACACCTTC. This sequence encodes CAWSQQGLYTF.

The chain joins TRBV3-1 to TRBJ2-2; 11 nucleotides line up with TRBD2. Germline trimming cut 6 bases from V and 4 bases from J; bases unmatched to any gene: 4. The CDR3 contains 15 residues. The germline CDR1 and CDR2 sequences are LGHDT and YNNKEL (reference sequence). CDR3 nucleotide sequence: TGTGCCAGCAGAGCGACTAGCGGGATCACCGGGGAGCTGTTTTTT. Amino acid sequence: CASRATSGITGELFF. The variable domain in full, completed from reference TRBV3-1 and TRBJ2-2, reads DTAVSQTPKYLVTQMGNDKSIKCEQNLGHDTMYWYKQDSKKFLKIMFSYNNKELIINETVPNRFSPKSPDKAHLNLHINSLELGDSAVYFCASRATSGITGELFFGEGSRLTVL.

This sequence joins TRBV4-2 and TRBJ2-7; 7 bases are shared with TRBD2. Germline values: CDR1 LGHNA, CDR2 YNFKEQ. The CDR3 length is 14 residues. Unmatched junction bases numbered 7, after V lost 4 bases and J lost 4 bases. CDR3: CASSPLGGGYEQYF. The CDR3 DNA is TGTGCCAGCAGCCCACTCGGCGGGGGTTACGAGCAGTACTTC.

The chain joins TRBV12-5 to TRBJ2-2; TRBD1 agrees at 7 bases. In germline, CDR1 is LGHNT, CDR2 FRNRAP. The CDR3 has 18 amino acids. V shed 4 bases and J 1 base; nucleotides not matched to a gene: 12. The CDR3 sequence is CASGSTSRYRGNTGELFF. In DNA, the CDR3 is TGTGCTAGTGGTTCCACCTCTCGGTACAGGGGGAACACCGGGGAGCTGTTTTTT. The full variable domain, its missing parts supplied by reference TRBV12-5 and TRBJ2-2, is DARVTQTPRHKVTEMGQEVTMRCQPILGHNTVFWYRQTMMQGLELLAYFRNRAPLDDSGMPKDRFSAEMPDATLATLKIQPSEPRDSAVYFCASGSTSRYRGNTGELFFGEGSRLTVL.

The chain recombines TRBV30 with TRBJ2-6; TRBD1 or TRBD2 may be the D gene (5 bases each). The germline V gene encodes CDR1 GTSNPN and CDR2 SVGIG (reference sequence). The CDR3 spans 17 residues. The V gene lost 2 bases and the J gene lost 0 bases, with 14 bases spanning the gap. CDR3 protein: CAWSRGAYSSGANVLTF. The CDR3 nucleotides read TGTGCCTGGAGTAGGGGAGCCTATAGCTCTGGGGCCAACGTCCTGACTTTC.

This clonotype was seen once. The V call is TRBV12-5, the J call TRBJ2-1; TRBD2 is a possible D gene (6 bases). The CDR3 is 14 residues long. Germline V gene data show CDR1 as LGHNT and CDR2 as FRNRAP. V was trimmed by 5 bases and J by 5 bases, leaving 13 bases between them. The CDR3 here is CASGLRDSDNEQFF. For the CDR3, the DNA is TGTGCTAGTGGTCTCCGGGACTCAGACAATGAGCAGTTCTTC.

The chain couples TRBV15 to TRBJ2-7; TRBD1 might be the D (6 bases). The CDR3 runs 17 residues. Germline CDR1 is LNHNV and CDR2 is YYDKDF (reference sequence). V lost 4 bases, J lost 2 bases, and 21 bases lay in between. CDR3 nucleotides: TGTGCCACCAGCAAGAGAACATGGTACAGGGACCCCTACGAGCAGTACTTC. Translation gives CATSKRTWYRDPYEQYF.

V gene TRBV27 combines with J gene TRBJ2-1; TRBD2 matches 8 bases. With 4 bases clipped from V and 1 base from J, the junction kept 6 bases outside the gene matches. Germline V gives CDR1 MNHEY, CDR2 SMNVEV (reference sequence). CDR3 length: 16 residues. The CDR3 coding sequence is TGTGCCAGCAGTTCCCAAGCGGGAGCTTCCTACAATGAGCAGTTCTTC. Amino acid sequence: CASSSQAGASYNEQFF.

V is TRBV30 and J is TRBJ2-2; 7 bases line up with TRBD1. Trimming at V came to 3 bases and at J to 1 base, leaving 5 bases not matched to a gene. Germline V gives CDR1 GTSNPN, CDR2 SVGIG (reference sequence). CDR3 length: 15 amino acids. CDR3: CAWRTGQMNTGELFF. In DNA, the CDR3 is TGTGCCTGGAGAACGGGACAGATGAACACCGGGGAGCTGTTTTTT.

This rearrangement joins TRBV2 to TRBJ1-4; D is unresolved. The germline V and J ends were trimmed by 5 bases and 8 bases, with 15 bases remaining between them. The CDR3 sequence is 14 residues long. Germline loops: CDR1 SNHLY, CDR2 FYNNEI. CDR3 residues: CASSSQTGREKLFF. In nucleotides, the CDR3 is TGTGCCAGCAGTTCCCAGACCGGGCGGGAAAAACTGTTTTTT.

The chain employs TRBV29-1 and TRBJ1-2; D remains unclear. Germline V gene sequence: CDR1 SQVTM, CDR2 ANQGSEA. Trimming shortened V by 3 bases and J by 5 bases, and 7 bases separated the two germline ends. CDR3 length: 11 amino acids. CDR3 DNA: TGCAGCGTTGACGGCCCTTATGGCTACACCTTC. This codes for CSVDGPYGYTF.

This rearrangement joins TRBV6-6 to TRBJ2-2; no clear D gene. The V gene's germline CDR1 is MNHNY and CDR2 SVGAGI (reference sequence). This CDR3 is built from 15 residues. The V end was cut by 4 bases, the J end by 5 bases, with 14 bases between. CDR3 in DNA: TGTGCCAGCAGTTCGGACCTTATGCGAACCGGGGAGCTGTTTTTT. Protein sequence: CASSSDLMRTGELFF.

In DNA form, the CDR3 reads TGTGCCAGCGTGGACTATAGCAATCAGCCCCAGCATTTT. Its protein product is CASVDYSNQPQHF. The rearrangement joins TRBV28 to TRBJ1-5; no clear D gene. Trimming pared 8 bases from V and 0 bases from J, leaving 8 bases between. Germline V CDR1 and CDR2: MDHEN, SYDVKM. CDR3 length equals 13 residues.

CDR3 sequence (DNA): TGTGCCAGCAGCCAAGGACGGCTGAGGATAGATACGCAGTATTTT. It yields the protein CASSQGRLRIDTQYF. The rearrangement links TRBV4-2 to TRBJ2-3; D is unresolved. V was trimmed by 1 base and J by 5 bases, leaving 13 bases between them. Germline-derived CDR1 and CDR2 are LGHNA and YNFKEQ. The CDR3 is made up of 15 amino acids.

The count of this clonotype is one. The V and J genes are TRBV7-3 and TRBJ2-7, with a possible D match to TRBD1 (6 bases). Per germline, CDR1 SGHTA and CDR2 FQGTGA. The V end was cut by 5 bases, the J end by 4 bases, with 15 bases between. This CDR3 comprises 14 residues. CDR3 DNA sequence: TGTGCCAGCAGCCCACACACGGACAGTTACGAGCAGTACTTC. This translates into CASSPHTDSYEQYF.